This T cell receptor (beta chain) was documented in a study of shared clonotypes between healthy human individuals. Sequenced by immunoSEQ multiplex PCR; TCRdb stores in-frame clones only, minus some. The sample has fewer than 1.4 million clones; around three quarters are singletons. The CDR3 covers 15 residues. The V and J ends lost 9 bases and 4 bases respectively, with 19 bases between them. Germline assignment: CDR1 SGHVS and CDR2 FQNEAQ. Comment on this clone: Its specificity is not known.

Points from the study as a whole: Larger estimated richness was generally seen in naive subsets than in memory subsets. Rarefaction showed sorted-subset sequencing was incomplete despite large depth.

The clonotype originates from a man between 18 and 29 years old in good health. Some clones in this sample may be carry-over from other donors' samples. Sequences were obtained from memory CD4+ T cells from PBMCs. The sample's subset: CD45RA-negative fraction. The rearrangement joins TRBV7-8 to TRBJ2-1; no firm D call. The CDR3 DNA reads as TGTGCCAGGAGACTCAGTCCCCCTCTTTACAATGAGCAGTTCTTC. Protein sequence: CARRLSPPLYNEQFF.